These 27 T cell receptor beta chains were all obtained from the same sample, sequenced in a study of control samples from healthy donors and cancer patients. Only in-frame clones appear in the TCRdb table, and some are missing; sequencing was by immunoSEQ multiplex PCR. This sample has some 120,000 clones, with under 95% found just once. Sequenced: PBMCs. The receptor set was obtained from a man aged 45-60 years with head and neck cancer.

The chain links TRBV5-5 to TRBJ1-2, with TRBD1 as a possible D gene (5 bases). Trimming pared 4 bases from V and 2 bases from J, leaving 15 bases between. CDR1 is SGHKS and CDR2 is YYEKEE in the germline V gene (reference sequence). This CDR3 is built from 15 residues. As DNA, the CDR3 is TGTGCCAGCAGCCCGGGGGGGTTAGTAAACTATGGCTACACCTTC. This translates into CASSPGGLVNYGYTF. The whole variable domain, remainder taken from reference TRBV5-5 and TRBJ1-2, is DAGVTQSPTHLIKTRGQQVTLRCSPISGHKSVSWYQQVLGQGPQFIFQYYEKEERGRGNFPDRFSARQFPNYSSELNVNALLLGDSALYLCASSPGGLVNYGYTFGSGTRLTVV.

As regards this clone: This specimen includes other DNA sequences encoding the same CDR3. The CDR3 DNA reads TGCAGTGCTAGGGGGGATGAGCAGTTCTTC. Protein sequence: CSARGDEQFF. This chain connects TRBV20-1 to TRBJ2-1; the D gene could be TRBD1 or TRBD2 (5 bases each). The CDR3 is 10 amino acids. Germline V gives CDR1 DFQATT, CDR2 SNEGSKA (reference sequence). V lost 3 bases, J lost 8 bases, and 5 bases lay in between.

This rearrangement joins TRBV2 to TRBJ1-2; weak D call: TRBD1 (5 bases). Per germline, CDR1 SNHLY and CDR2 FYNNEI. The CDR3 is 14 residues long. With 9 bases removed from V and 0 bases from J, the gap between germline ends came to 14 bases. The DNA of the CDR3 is TGTGCCAGGGGTGTGGGACCAACTAACTATGGCTACACCTTC. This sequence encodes CARGVGPTNYGYTF. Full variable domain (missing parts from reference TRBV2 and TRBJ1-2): EPEVTQTPSHQVTQMGQEVILRCVPISNHLYFYWYRQILGQKVEFLVSFYNNEISEKSEIFDDQFSVERPDGSNFTLKIRSTKLEDSAMYFCARGVGPTNYGYTFGSGTRLTVV.

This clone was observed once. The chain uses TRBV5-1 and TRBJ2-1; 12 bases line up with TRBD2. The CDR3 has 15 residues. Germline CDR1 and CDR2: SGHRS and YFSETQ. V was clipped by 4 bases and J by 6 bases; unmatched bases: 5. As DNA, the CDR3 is TGCGCCAGCAGCCCACTAGCGGGGGGCCCCAATGAGCAGTTCTTC. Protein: CASSPLAGGPNEQFF.

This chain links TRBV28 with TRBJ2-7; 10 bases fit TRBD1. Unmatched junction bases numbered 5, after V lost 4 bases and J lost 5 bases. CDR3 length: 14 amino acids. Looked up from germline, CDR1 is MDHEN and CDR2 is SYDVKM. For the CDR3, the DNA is TGTGCCAGCAGTTCACCGGGACAGGGGAACGAGCAGTACTTC. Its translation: CASSSPGQGNEQYF.

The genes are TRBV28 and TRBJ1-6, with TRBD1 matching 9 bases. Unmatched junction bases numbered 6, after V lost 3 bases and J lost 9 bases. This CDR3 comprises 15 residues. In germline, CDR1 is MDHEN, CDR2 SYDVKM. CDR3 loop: CASSFGDRVISPLHF. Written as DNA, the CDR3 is TGTGCCAGCAGTTTCGGGGACAGGGTAATTTCACCCCTCCACTTT.

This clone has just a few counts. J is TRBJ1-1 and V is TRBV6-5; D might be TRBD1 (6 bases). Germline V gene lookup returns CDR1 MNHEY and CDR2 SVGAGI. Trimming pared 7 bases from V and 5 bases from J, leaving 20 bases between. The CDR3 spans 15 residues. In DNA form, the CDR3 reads TGTGCCAGCACTCTACAGGGTGGCTTGGGGACTGAAGCTTTCTTT. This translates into CASTLQGGLGTEAFF.

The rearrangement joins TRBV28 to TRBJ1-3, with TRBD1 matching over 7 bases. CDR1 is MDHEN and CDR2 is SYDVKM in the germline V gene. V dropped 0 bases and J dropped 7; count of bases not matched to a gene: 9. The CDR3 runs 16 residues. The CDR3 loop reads CASSLWGRGVRNTIYF. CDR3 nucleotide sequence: TGTGCCAGCAGTTTATGGGGCAGGGGGGTAAGGAACACCATATATTTT.

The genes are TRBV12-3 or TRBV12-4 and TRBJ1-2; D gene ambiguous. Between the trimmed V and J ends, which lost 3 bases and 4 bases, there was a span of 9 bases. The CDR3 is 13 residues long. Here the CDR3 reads CASSLEGSYGYTF. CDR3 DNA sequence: TGTGCCAGCAGTTTGGAGGGAAGCTATGGCTACACCTTC.

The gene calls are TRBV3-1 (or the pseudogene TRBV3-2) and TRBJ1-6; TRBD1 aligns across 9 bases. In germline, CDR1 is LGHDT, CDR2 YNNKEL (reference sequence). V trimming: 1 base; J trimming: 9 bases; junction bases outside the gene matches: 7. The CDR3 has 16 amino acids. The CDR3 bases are TGTGCCAGCAGCCAAGCTTGGGACAGGGAGGGTTCACCCCTCCACTTT. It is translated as CASSQAWDREGSPLHF.

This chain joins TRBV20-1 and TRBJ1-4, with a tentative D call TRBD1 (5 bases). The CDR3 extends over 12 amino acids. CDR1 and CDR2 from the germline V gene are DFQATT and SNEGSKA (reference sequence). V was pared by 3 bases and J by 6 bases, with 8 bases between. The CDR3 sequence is CSASVGHEKLFF. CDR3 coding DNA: TGCAGTGCTAGTGTGGGACATGAAAAACTGTTTTTT.

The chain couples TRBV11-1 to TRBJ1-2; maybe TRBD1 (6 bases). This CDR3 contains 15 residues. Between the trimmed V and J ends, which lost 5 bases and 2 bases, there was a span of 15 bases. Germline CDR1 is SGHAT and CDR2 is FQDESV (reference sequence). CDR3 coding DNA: TGTGCCAGCAGCGACAGGACAGATAGCAACTATGGCTACACCTTC. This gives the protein CASSDRTDSNYGYTF.

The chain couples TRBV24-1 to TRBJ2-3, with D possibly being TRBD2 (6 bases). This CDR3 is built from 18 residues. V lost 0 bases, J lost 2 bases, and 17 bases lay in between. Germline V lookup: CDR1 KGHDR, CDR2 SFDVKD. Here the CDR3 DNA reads TGTGCCACCAGTGATTTGGGGATGGGTGGCGGGGCCACAGATACGCAGTATTTT. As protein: CATSDLGMGGGATDTQYF.

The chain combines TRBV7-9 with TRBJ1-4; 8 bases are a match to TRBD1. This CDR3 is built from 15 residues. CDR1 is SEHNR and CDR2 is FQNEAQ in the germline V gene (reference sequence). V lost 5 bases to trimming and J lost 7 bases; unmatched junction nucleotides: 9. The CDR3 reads CASSPGQARGEKLFF. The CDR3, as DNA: TGTGCCAGCAGCCCGGGACAGGCAAGGGGTGAAAAACTGTTTTTT.

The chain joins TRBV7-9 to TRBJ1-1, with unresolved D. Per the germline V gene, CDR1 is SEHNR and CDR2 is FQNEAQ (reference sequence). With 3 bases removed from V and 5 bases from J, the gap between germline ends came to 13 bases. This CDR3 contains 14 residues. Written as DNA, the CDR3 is TGTGCCAGCAGCTTCCGACCCGCTGGGACTGAAGCTTTCTTT. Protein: CASSFRPAGTEAFF.

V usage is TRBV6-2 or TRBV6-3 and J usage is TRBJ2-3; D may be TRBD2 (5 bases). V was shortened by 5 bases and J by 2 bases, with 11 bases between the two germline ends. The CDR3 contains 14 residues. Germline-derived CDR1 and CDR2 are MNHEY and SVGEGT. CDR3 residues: CASSRTGYTDTQYF. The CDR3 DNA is TGTGCCAGCAGTCGGACTGGGTACACAGATACGCAGTATTTT.

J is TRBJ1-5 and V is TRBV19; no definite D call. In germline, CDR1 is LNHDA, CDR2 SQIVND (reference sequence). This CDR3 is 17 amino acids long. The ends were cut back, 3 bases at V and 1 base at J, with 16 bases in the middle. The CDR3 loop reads CASSITWTPYSNQPQHF. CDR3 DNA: TGTGCCAGTAGTATCACGTGGACCCCATACAGCAATCAGCCCCAGCATTTT.

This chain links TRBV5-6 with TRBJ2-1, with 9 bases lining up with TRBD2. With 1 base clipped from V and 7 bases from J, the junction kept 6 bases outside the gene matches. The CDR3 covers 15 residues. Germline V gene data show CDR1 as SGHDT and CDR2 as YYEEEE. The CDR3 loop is CASSLNRGGANEQFF. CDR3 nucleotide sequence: TGTGCCAGCAGCTTGAATCGCGGGGGGGCTAATGAGCAGTTCTTC.

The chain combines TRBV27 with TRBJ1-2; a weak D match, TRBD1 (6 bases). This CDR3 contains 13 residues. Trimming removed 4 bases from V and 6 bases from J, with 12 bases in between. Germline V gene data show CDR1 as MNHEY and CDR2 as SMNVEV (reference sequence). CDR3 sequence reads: CASSSGGAHGYTF. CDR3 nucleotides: TGTGCCAGCAGTTCTGGGGGGGCTCATGGCTACACCTTC.

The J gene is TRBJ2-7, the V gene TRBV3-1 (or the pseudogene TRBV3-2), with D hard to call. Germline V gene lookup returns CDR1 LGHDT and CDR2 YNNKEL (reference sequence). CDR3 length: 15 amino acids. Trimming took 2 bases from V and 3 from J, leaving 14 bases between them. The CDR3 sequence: CASSQTGPRDYEQYF. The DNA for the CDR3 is TGTGCCAGCAGCCAAACCGGGCCAAGAGACTACGAGCAGTACTTC.

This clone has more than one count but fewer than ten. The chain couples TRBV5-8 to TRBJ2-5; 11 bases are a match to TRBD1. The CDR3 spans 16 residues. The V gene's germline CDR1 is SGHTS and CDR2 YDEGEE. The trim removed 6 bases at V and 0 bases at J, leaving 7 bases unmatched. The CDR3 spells CASTPWTGGDQETQYF. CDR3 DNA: TGTGCCAGCACCCCCTGGACAGGGGGCGACCAAGAGACCCAGTACTTC.

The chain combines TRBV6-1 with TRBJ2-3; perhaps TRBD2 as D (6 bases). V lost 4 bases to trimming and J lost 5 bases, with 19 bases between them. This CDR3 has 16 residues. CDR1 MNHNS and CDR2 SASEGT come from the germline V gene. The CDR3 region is CASSGQAARRVDTQYF. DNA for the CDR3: TGTGCCAGCAGTGGCCAGGCGGCTAGGAGGGTAGATACGCAGTATTTT.

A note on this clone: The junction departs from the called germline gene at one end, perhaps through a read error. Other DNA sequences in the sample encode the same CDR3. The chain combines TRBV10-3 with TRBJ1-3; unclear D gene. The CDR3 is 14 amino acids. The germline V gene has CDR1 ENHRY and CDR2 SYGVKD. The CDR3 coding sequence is TGTGCCATTAGTGAGGTGGCAGCCAGCAACACCATATATTTT. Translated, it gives CAISEVAASNTIYF.

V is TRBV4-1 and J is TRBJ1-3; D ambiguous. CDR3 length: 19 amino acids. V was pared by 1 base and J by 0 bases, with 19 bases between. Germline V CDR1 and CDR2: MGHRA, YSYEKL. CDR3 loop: CASSQATIGILTSGNTIYF. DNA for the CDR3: TGCGCCAGCAGCCAAGCTACGATAGGGATTCTTACCTCTGGAAACACCATATATTTT.

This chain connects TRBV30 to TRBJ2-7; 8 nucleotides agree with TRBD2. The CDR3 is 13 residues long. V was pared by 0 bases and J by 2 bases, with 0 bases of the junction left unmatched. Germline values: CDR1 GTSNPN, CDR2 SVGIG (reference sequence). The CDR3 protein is CAWSVGRAYEQYF. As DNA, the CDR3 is TGTGCCTGGAGTGTCGGGAGGGCCTACGAGCAGTACTTC.

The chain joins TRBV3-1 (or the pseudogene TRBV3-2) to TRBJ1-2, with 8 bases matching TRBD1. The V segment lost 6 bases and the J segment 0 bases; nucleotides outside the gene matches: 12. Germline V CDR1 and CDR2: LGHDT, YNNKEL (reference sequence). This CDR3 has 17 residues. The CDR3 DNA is TGTGCCAGCAGTCACCACGGGACAGGACCAGCTAACTATGGCTACACCTTC. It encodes CASSHHGTGPANYGYTF.

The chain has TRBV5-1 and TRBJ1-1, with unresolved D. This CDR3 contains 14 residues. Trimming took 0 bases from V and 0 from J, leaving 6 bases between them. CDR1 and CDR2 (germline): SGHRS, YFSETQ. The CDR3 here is CASSLGLVNTEAFF. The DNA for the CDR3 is TGCGCCAGCAGCTTGGGACTTGTGAACACTGAAGCTTTCTTT.